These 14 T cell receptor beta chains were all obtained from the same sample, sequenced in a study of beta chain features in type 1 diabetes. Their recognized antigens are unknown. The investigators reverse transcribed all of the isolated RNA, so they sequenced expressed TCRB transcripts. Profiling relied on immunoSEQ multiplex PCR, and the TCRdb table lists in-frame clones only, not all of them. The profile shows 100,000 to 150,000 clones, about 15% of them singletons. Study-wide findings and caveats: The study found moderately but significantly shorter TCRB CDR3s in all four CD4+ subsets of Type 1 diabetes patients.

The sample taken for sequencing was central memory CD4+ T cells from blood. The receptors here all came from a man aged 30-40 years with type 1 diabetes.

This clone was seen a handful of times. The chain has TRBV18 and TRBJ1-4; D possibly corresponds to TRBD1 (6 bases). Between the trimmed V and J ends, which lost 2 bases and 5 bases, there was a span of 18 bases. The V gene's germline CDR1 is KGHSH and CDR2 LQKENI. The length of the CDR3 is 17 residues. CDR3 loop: CASSPEDSRTTNEKLFF. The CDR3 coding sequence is TGTGCCAGCTCACCAGAGGACAGCAGAACTACAAATGAAAAACTGTTTTTT. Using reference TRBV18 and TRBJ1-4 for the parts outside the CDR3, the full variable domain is NAGVMQNPRHLVRRRGQEARLRCSPMKGHSHVYWYRQLPEEGLKFMVYLQKENIIDESGMPKERFSAEFPKEGPSILRIQQVVRGDSAAYFCASSPEDSRTTNEKLFFGSGTQLSVL.

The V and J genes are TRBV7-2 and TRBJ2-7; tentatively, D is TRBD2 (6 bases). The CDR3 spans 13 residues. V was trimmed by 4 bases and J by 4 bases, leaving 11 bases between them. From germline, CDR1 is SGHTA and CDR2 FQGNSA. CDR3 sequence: CASSSTSGYEQYF. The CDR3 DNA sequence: TGTGCCAGCAGCTCAACAAGCGGGTACGAGCAGTACTTC.

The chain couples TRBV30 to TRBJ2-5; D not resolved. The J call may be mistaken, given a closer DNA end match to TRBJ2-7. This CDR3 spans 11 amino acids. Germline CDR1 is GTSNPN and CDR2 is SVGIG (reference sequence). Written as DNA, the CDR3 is TGTGCCTGGAGTGTCCGCTACGAGCAGTACTTC. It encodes CAWSVRYEQYF.

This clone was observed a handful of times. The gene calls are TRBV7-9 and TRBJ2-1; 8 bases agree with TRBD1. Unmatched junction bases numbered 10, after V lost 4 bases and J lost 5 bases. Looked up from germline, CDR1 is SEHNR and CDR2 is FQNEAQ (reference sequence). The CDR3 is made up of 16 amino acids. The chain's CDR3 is CASSSPSSGQDNEQFF. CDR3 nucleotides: TGTGCCAGCAGCTCCCCTTCCTCGGGACAGGACAATGAGCAGTTCTTC.

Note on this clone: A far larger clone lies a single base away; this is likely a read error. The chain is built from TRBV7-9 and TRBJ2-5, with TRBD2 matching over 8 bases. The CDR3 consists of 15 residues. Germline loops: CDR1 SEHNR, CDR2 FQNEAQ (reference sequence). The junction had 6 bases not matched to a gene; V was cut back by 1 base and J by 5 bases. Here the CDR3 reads CASSLGRGRRETQYF. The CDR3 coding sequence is TGTGCCAGCAGCTTAGGGCGCGGGAGGAGGGAGACCCAGTACTTC.

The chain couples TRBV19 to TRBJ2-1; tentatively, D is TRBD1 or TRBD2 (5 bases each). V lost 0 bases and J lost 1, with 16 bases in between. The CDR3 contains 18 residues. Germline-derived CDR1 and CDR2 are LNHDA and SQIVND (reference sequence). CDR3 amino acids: CASSIDGVRGTSYNEQFF. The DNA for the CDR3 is TGTGCCAGTAGTATAGATGGGGTTCGAGGGACGTCCTACAATGAGCAGTTCTTC. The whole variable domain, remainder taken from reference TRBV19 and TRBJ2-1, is DGGITQSPKYLFRKEGQNVTLSCEQNLNHDAMYWYRQDPGQGLRLIYYSQIVNDFQKGDIAEGYSVSREKKESFPLTVTSAQKNPTAFYLCASSIDGVRGTSYNEQFFGPGTRLTVL.

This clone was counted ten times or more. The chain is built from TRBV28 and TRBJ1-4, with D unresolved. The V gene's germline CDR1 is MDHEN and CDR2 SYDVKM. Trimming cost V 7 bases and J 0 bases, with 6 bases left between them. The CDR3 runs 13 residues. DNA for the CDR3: TGTGCCAGCACTCGGACAACTAATGAAAAACTGTTTTTT. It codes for CASTRTTNEKLFF.

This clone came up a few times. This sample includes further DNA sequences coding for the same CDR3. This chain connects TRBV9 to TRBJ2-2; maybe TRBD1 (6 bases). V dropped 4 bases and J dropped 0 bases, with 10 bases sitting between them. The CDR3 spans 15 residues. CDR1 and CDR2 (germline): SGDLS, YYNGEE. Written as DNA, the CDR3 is TGTGCCAGCAGCCCCGGGACACCGAACACCGGGGAGCTGTTTTTT. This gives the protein CASSPGTPNTGELFF. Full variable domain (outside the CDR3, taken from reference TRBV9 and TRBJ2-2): DSGVTQTPKHLITATGQRVTLRCSPRSGDLSVYWYQQSLDQGLQFLIQYYNGEERAKGNILERFSAQQFPDLHSELNLSSLELGDSALYFCASSPGTPNTGELFFGEGSRLTVL.

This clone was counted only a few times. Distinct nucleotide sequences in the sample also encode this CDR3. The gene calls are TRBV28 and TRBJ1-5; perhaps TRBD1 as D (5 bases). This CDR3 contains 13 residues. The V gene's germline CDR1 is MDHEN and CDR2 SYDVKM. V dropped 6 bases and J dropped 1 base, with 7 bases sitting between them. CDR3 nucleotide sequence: TGTGCCAGCAGGGGGGGGAGCAATCAGCCCCAGCATTTT. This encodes CASRGGSNQPQHF.

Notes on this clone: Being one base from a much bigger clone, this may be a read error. CDR3 sequence reads: CASSGGPGQETQYF. Here the CDR3 DNA reads TGTGCCAGCAGCGGGGGACCCGGCCAAGAGACCCAGTACTTC. This chain joins TRBV9 and TRBJ2-5; the D call may be TRBD1 or TRBD2 (5 bases each). Germline loops: CDR1 SGDLS, CDR2 YYNGEE. The length of the CDR3 is 14 residues. V was pared by 3 bases and J by 1 base, with 10 bases between.

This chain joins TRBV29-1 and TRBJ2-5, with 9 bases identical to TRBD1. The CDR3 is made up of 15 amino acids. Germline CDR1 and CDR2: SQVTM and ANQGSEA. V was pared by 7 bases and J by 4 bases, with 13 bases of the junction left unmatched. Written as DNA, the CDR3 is TGCAGCGCCGCATGGACAGGGGATATGTCAGAGACCCAGTACTTC. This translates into CSAAWTGDMSETQYF. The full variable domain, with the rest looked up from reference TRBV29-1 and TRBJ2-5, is SAVISQKPSRDICQRGTSLTIQCQVDSQVTMMFWYRQQPGQSLTLIATANQGSEATYESGFVIDKFPISRPNLTFSTLTVSNMSPEDSSIYLCSAAWTGDMSETQYFGPGTRLLVL.

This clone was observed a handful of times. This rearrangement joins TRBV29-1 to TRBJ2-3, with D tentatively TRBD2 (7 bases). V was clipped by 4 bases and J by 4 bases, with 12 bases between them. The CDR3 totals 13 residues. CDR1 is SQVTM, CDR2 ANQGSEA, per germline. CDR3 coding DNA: TGCAGCGTTGTTGGGGGGGCTTCAGATACGCAGTATTTT. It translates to CSVVGGASDTQYF.

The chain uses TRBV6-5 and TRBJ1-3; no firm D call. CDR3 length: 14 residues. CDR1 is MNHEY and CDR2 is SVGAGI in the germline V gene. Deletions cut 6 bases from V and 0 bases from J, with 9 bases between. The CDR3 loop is CASRLGFSGNTIYF. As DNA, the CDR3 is TGTGCCAGCAGATTGGGTTTCTCTGGAAACACCATATATTTT.

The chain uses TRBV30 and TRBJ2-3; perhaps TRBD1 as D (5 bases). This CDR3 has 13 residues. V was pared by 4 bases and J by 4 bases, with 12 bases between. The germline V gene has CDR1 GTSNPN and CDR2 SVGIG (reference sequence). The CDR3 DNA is TGTGCCTGGAATGCAGGGTCCGCAGATACGCAGTATTTT. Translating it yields CAWNAGSADTQYF.